Sequencing of this T cell receptor (beta chain) was carried out in a study of T cell changes during pregnancy in multiple sclerosis. There are 20 residues in the CDR3. V lost 2 bases and J 4 bases, leaving 26 bases between the germline ends. The germline gives CDR1 MNHEY, CDR2 SMNVEV (reference sequence). Repertoires were generated with immunoSEQ multiplex PCR, while TCRdb's copy carries only in-frame clones and drops some. The sample has tens of thousands of clones; approximately 90% are singletons. The sample consisted of CD8+ T cells from peripheral blood mononuclear cells, taken in the first trimester of pregnancy. The clonotype was recovered from a female donor in good health, enrolled as a control in a pregnancy study. V gene TRBV27 combines with J gene TRBJ2-2; tentative D call: TRBD2 (6 bases). Written as DNA, the CDR3 is TGTGCCAGCAGTTTAGCGGTGGGGCGGAGGGCCAGAGCGGGCACCGGGGAGCTGTTTTTT. Its translation: CASSLAVGRRARAGTGELFF.